These T cell receptor beta chains were read from a single sample in a study of T cell responses to AZD1222 COVID-19 vaccine. The data were produced by immunoSEQ multiplex PCR, yet TCRdb's version contains in-frame clones alone and is incomplete. Of roughly 200,000 clones in the sample, approximately 90% are singletons; the top ten hold 3.6%. This specimen consisted of peripheral blood, obtained 28 days after the second dose of the MenACWY control vaccine. The source is an adult who received the MenACWY meningococcal vaccine as a control. Both conserved end residues are part of each CDR3. Each record gives: V gene, clone size, J gene, D gene, CDR3 DNA, CDR3 protein. A D gene is named only where the DNA matches it firmly. Not all rows give a size; the values are once, few, many and, for expanded clones, a class.

>TRBV7-2|.|TRBJ2-7|TRBD1
TGTGCCAGCAGCTTAGGGACAGGCTACGAGCAGTACTTC
CASSLGTGYEQYF
>TRBV3-1/TRBV3-2|.|TRBJ2-1|TRBD2
TGTGCCAGCAGCCTCGGGAGGGCCGTCGCTAGTGAGCAGTTCTTC
CASSLGRAVASEQFF
>TRBV29-1|.|TRBJ1-1|.
TGCAGCGTTGATGGTGACCCCGGGAACACTGAAGCTTTCTTT
CSVDGDPGNTEAFF
>TRBV27|.|TRBJ1-4|.
TGTGCCAGCAGGAGACAGTGGAATGAAAAACTGTTTTTT
CASRRQWNEKLFF
>TRBV19|.|TRBJ1-2|.
TGTGCCAGTAGTATAGGAGTCGCAGGGCAAGGCTACACCTTC
CASSIGVAGQGYTF
>TRBV27|.|TRBJ1-1|TRBD1
TGTGCCAGCAGTTCCTGGGACAGGGGGGCTAACGCTGAAGCTTTCTTT
CASSSWDRGANAEAFF
>TRBV11-1|.|TRBJ2-5|TRBD1
TGTGCCAGCACCCAGACAGGGGGAGAGACCCAGTACTTC
CASTQTGGETQYF
>TRBV11-3|.|TRBJ2-7|TRBD2
TGTGCCAGCAGCTCAAGGGTAGCGGGAGGGGCATACGAGCAGTACTTC
CASSSRVAGGAYEQYF
>TRBV6-2/TRBV6-3|.|TRBJ2-2|.
TGTGCCAGCAGCCTACTAAAGAGTGGGGAGCTGTTTTTT
CASSLLKSGELFF
>TRBV11-3|few|TRBJ2-1|.
TGTGCCAGCAGTCGAAGGGGTGACGAGCAGTTCTTC
CASSRRGDEQFF
>TRBV11-2|.|TRBJ1-3|.
TGTGCCAGCAGCTTTATCGGTTTCTCTGGAAACACCATATATTTT
CASSFIGFSGNTIYF
>TRBV6-5|once|TRBJ2-1|TRBD2
TGTGCCAGCAGTACTCCAGCGGGAGCTTACAATGAGCAGTTCTTC
CASSTPAGAYNEQFF
>TRBV6-1|few|TRBJ2-1|TRBD2
TGTGCCAGCAGTGAAGGGGGGGGCTCCTACAATGAGCAGTTCTTC
CASSEGGGSYNEQFF